Each of the 5 T cell receptor beta chains below was sequenced from the same sample in a study of T cells after yellow fever vaccination. TCRdb ran MiXCR on the 5' RACE reads and lists one entry per CDR3 protein. The data show 500,000 to 650,000 distinct CDR3 sequences, over 9% seen once. Sequencing used PBMCs, obtained on the day of the yellow fever booster vaccination. The receptors derive from a man aged 25-45 years who received the YFV17D yellow fever vaccine.

This clonotype has a count of ten or more. The chain combines TRBV7-2 with TRBJ2-2; 7 bases agree with TRBD2. CDR3 length equals 15 residues. Germline-derived CDR1 and CDR2 are SGHTA and FQGNSA. The ends lost 4 bases at V and 1 base at J; junction bases unmatched: 3. The CDR3 DNA reads TGTGCCAGCAGCTCGGGACTACTGAACACCGGGGAGCTGTTTTTT. Protein product: CASSSGLLNTGELFF.

This clonotype appeared a few times. This chain uses TRBV5-1 with TRBJ2-7; D is perhaps TRBD1 or TRBD2 (5 bases each). The germline V gene encodes CDR1 SGHRS and CDR2 YFSETQ. V lost 4 bases and J lost 9, with 14 bases in between. The length of the CDR3 is 12 residues. CDR3 DNA sequence: TGCGCCAGCAGCGAGGGGTTTTCTGGGCAGTACTTC. The encoded protein is CASSEGFSGQYF.

A few counts support this clonotype. The V call is TRBV20-1, the J call TRBJ1-5; 10 bases align to TRBD1. The trim removed 5 bases at V and 3 bases at J, leaving 4 bases unmatched. The CDR3 extends over 14 amino acids. The germline gives CDR1 DFQATT, CDR2 SNEGSKA (reference sequence). As DNA, the CDR3 is TGCAGTGCTCAGGGACAGGGGTTCAATCAGCCCCAGCATTTT. Translating it yields CSAQGQGFNQPQHF.

The chain couples TRBV9 to TRBJ2-7; no firm D call. CDR3 size: 14 residues. CDR1 is SGDLS, CDR2 YYNGEE, per germline. Trimming left V 0 bases short and J 2 bases short, with 9 bases between. The CDR3 nucleotides read TGTGCCAGCAGCGTAGCTACGGGCCCCTACGAGCAGTACTTC. It yields the protein CASSVATGPYEQYF. Full variable domain (missing parts from reference TRBV9 and TRBJ2-7): DSGVTQTPKHLITATGQRVTLRCSPRSGDLSVYWYQQSLDQGLQFLIQYYNGEERAKGNILERFSAQQFPDLHSELNLSSLELGDSALYFCASSVATGPYEQYFGPGTRLTVT.

The V gene is TRBV20-1, the J gene TRBJ1-1; D is possibly TRBD1 (5 bases). Germline CDR1 DFQATT, CDR2 SNEGSKA (reference sequence). The CDR3 length is 12 residues. The V and J ends lost 6 bases and 1 base respectively, with 9 bases between them. The CDR3 DNA reads TGCAGTGCACAGGACCCGAACACTGAAGCTTTCTTT. This encodes CSAQDPNTEAFF.